Presented here are 20 T cell receptor beta chains from one specimen sequenced in a study of cytomegalovirus exposure and HLA in healthy donors. PCR involved 60 Vbeta and 13 Jbeta primers. The method was immunoSEQ multiplex PCR; TCRdb's version includes in-frame clones alone and lacks a portion of them. This sample has about 170,000 clones, with less than 80% found just once. Sequenced material: PBMCs. Every receptor here comes from a man aged 35 to 55 in good health and CMV-seronegative.

The chain employs TRBV7-9 and TRBJ1-3; D is unclear. The germline CDR1 and CDR2 sequences are SEHNR and FQNEAQ (reference sequence). The CDR3 runs 14 residues. V was pared by 4 bases and J by 2 bases, with 9 bases between. The DNA of the CDR3 is TGTGCCAGCAGCTCCTCGGGAGCTGGAAACACCATATATTTT. This gives the protein CASSSSGAGNTIYF.

The J gene is TRBJ2-7, the V gene TRBV5-4; TRBD2 matches 14 bases. J gave up 7 bases and V 0 bases, and 6 bases lay outside the gene matches. The length of the CDR3 is 16 residues. Germline CDR1 is SGHNT and CDR2 is YYREEE (reference sequence). The CDR3 sequence is CASSLGGLAGAREQYF. The DNA for the CDR3 is TGTGCCAGCAGCTTGGGGGGACTAGCGGGAGCACGGGAGCAGTACTTC.

The table lists this clone with a few counts. The chain recombines TRBV6-1 with TRBJ1-5, with TRBD1 identical over 10 bases. The CDR3 sequence is 15 residues long. Per the germline V gene, CDR1 is MNHNS and CDR2 is SASEGT. The junction had 7 bases not matched to a gene; V was cut back by 4 bases and J by 7 bases. CDR3 residues: CASSAHRDRGQPQHF. The CDR3 nucleotides read TGTGCCAGCAGTGCCCACCGGGACAGGGGACAGCCCCAGCATTTT.

The rearrangement uses TRBV27 and TRBJ1-5, with D unresolved. Germline CDR1 is MNHEY and CDR2 is SMNVEV (reference sequence). This CDR3 has 12 residues. V lost 2 bases, J lost 5 bases, and 4 bases lay in between. The CDR3 reads CASSLPDQPQHF. DNA for the CDR3: TGTGCCAGCAGTTTACCGGATCAGCCCCAGCATTTT.

This clone has only a few counts. This chain links TRBV9 with TRBJ2-2, with a weak D call TRBD1 (5 bases). CDR1 and CDR2 (germline): SGDLS, YYNGEE. The CDR3 totals 15 residues. V was clipped by 1 base and J by 5 bases, with 12 bases between them. CDR3 in amino acids: CASSVRQGQTGELFF. Written as DNA, the CDR3 is TGTGCCAGCAGCGTAAGGCAGGGTCAAACCGGGGAGCTGTTTTTT.

The chain carries TRBV5-1 and TRBJ2-5; no reliable D call. Germline values: CDR1 SGHRS, CDR2 YFSETQ. CDR3 length: 13 amino acids. Trimming shortened V by 6 bases and J by 2 bases, and 11 bases separated the two germline ends. In nucleotides, the CDR3 is TGCGCCAGCAAGTTTCAGGTACAAGAGACCCAGTACTTC. This encodes CASKFQVQETQYF. Looking up the rest from reference TRBV5-1 and TRBJ2-5 gives the full variable domain: KAGVTQTPRYLIKTRGQQVTLSCSPISGHRSVSWYQQTPGQGLQFLFEYFSETQRNKGNFPGRFSGRQFSNSRSEMNVSTLELGDSALYLCASKFQVQETQYFGPGTRLLVL.

This clone has more than one count but fewer than ten. V gene TRBV19 combines with J gene TRBJ1-2; tentatively, D is TRBD1 (5 bases). V dropped 3 bases and J dropped 5 bases, with 10 bases sitting between them. The V gene's germline CDR1 is LNHDA and CDR2 SQIVND (reference sequence). The CDR3 is 13 amino acids. The chain's CDR3 is CASSIQTEYGYTF. CDR3 nucleotides: TGTGCCAGTAGTATCCAGACAGAGTATGGCTACACCTTC.

The gene calls are TRBV21-1 and TRBJ1-2; the table assigns TRBD1, which was not confirmed against the DNA. TRBV21-1 is termed a pseudogene. The CDR3 is made up of 12 amino acids. The CDR3: CASSKVDSFNTF. The DNA of the CDR3 is TGTGCCAGCAGCAAAGTGGACAGTTTTAACACCTTC.

The V gene is TRBV4-3, the J gene TRBJ1-2; TRBD1 is a possible D gene (5 bases). Trimming removed 4 bases at V and 5 bases at J, with 17 bases between. CDR3 length equals 15 residues. Germline loops: CDR1 LGHNA, CDR2 YSLEER. The CDR3 loop is CASSRKDVGTYGYTF. For the CDR3, the DNA is TGCGCCAGCAGCCGCAAGGACGTTGGGACTTATGGCTACACCTTC.

The J gene is TRBJ2-7, the V gene TRBV6-1; D may be TRBD1 (6 bases). Trimming pared 1 base from V and 3 bases from J, leaving 10 bases between. The germline V gene encodes CDR1 MNHNS and CDR2 SASEGT. The CDR3 runs to 14 residues. The CDR3 DNA sequence: TGTGCCAGCAGTGAAGTGGCAGGGGACTACGAGCAGTACTTC. Amino acid sequence: CASSEVAGDYEQYF.

This clone was detected only a few times. The chain joins TRBV10-3 to TRBJ2-3; D is uncertain. CDR1 is ENHRY and CDR2 is SYGVKD in the germline V gene. The CDR3 length is 15 residues. V was trimmed by 4 bases and J by 2 bases, leaving 13 bases between them. The CDR3 loop is CAISVGLGNTDTQYF. The CDR3 nucleotides read TGTGCCATCAGTGTTGGATTGGGCAACACAGATACGCAGTATTTT.

J is TRBJ2-7 and V is TRBV9, with 9 bases fitting TRBD1. Per the germline V gene, CDR1 is SGDLS and CDR2 is YYNGEE. Losses at the gene ends were 0 bases for V and 2 bases for J; bases not matched to a gene: 3. The CDR3 contains 15 residues. Here the CDR3 DNA reads TGTGCCAGCAGCGTAGCTACAGGGGGCCCCTACGAGCAGTACTTC. Residues: CASSVATGGPYEQYF.

The chain uses TRBV7-9 and TRBJ2-5; TRBD2 is a possible D gene (6 bases). The J call may be incorrect, as the DNA end agrees better with TRBJ2-7. The CDR3 is 16 amino acids. Germline values: CDR1 SEHNR, CDR2 FQNEAQ (reference sequence). CDR3 protein: CASSHGGSGLADEQYF. In DNA, the CDR3 is TGTGCCAGCAGCCACGGGGGTTCGGGGTTGGCCGACGAGCAGTACTTC.

V and J are TRBV5-1 and TRBJ2-2; 14 nucleotides line up with TRBD2. This CDR3 is built from 17 residues. The J segment lost 5 bases and the V segment lost 0 bases, leaving 3 bases of the junction unmatched. Germline loops: CDR1 SGHRS, CDR2 YFSETQ. The CDR3 DNA sequence: TGCGCCAGCAGCTTGGGACTAGCGGGAGGGAAGACCGGGGAGCTGTTTTTT. Its protein product is CASSLGLAGGKTGELFF.

The chain uses TRBV30 and TRBJ2-3; the D gene is possibly TRBD2 (6 bases). The length of the CDR3 is 14 residues. Germline values: CDR1 GTSNPN, CDR2 SVGIG (reference sequence). Trimming took 0 bases from V and 5 from J, leaving 12 bases between them. The CDR3 sequence is CAWSVGGDVDTQYF. The CDR3 bases are TGTGCCTGGAGTGTTGGCGGGGACGTAGATACGCAGTATTTT.

CDR3 nucleotide sequence: TGTGCCAGCAGCTTCAGACTGGGGACCCAGTACTTC. The encoded protein is CASSFRLGTQYF. The genes are TRBV7-2 and TRBJ2-5; no reliable D call. The V gene's germline CDR1 is SGHTA and CDR2 FQGNSA. The length of the CDR3 is 12 residues. Deletions cut 3 bases from V and 7 bases from J, with 9 bases between.

On this clone itself: The junction shows a germline mismatch at one end, possibly a read error. This rearrangement joins TRBV7-9 to TRBJ2-2; no definite D call. Per germline, CDR1 SEHNR and CDR2 FQNEAQ (reference sequence). This CDR3 contains 12 residues. Here the CDR3 DNA reads TGTTCCAGCAGCCTCGACACCGGGGAGCTGTTTTTT. It is translated as CSSSLDTGELFF.

The J gene is TRBJ2-3, the V gene TRBV30, with D possibly being TRBD1 (6 bases). CDR1 is GTSNPN and CDR2 is SVGIG in the germline V gene (reference sequence). This CDR3 has 15 residues. Trimming took 2 bases from V and 5 from J, leaving 17 bases between them. The CDR3, as DNA: TGTGCCTGGAGTAAGGCAGGGGCTTTGAGAGATACGCAGTATTTT. Translating gives CAWSKAGALRDTQYF.

The rearrangement links TRBV11-3 to TRBJ2-2; D not certain. CDR1 and CDR2 from the germline V gene are SGHNT and YENEEA. The CDR3 is made up of 14 amino acids. The V and J ends lost 1 base and 4 bases respectively, with 7 bases between them. In DNA form, the CDR3 reads TGTGCCAGCAGCTTAGGGCAGTTCACCGGGGAGCTGTTTTTT. The encoded protein is CASSLGQFTGELFF.

J is TRBJ2-5 and V is TRBV27; 10 bases are shared with TRBD1. Trimming took 6 bases from V and 4 from J; bases not matched to a gene: 8. The CDR3 runs 15 residues. The germline gives CDR1 MNHEY, CDR2 SMNVEV (reference sequence). CDR3 DNA: TGTGCCAGCAGCCCGGGACAGGGGTTTGGAGAGACCCAGTACTTC. It specifies CASSPGQGFGETQYF.